These 27 T cell receptor beta chains share one sample of origin, sequenced in a study of blood T cell repertoires in COVID-19. Profiled with immunoSEQ multiplex PCR; TCRdb holds only in-frame clones, not every one. The sample includes around 280,000 clones, about nine tenths of them seen just once. Sequences were obtained from PBMCs or T cells enriched from blood (not recorded which). The receptors come from a woman between 35 and 50 years old who had recovered from COVID-19.

V and J are TRBV4-1 and TRBJ1-2; maybe TRBD1 (6 bases). V was trimmed by 6 bases and J by 1 base, leaving 15 bases between them. This CDR3 comprises 15 residues. Germline CDR1 is MGHRA and CDR2 is YSYEKL. In nucleotides, the CDR3 is TGCGCCAGCAGACCTTACAGGGACGTTAACTATGGCTACACCTTC. This gives the protein CASRPYRDVNYGYTF.

J is TRBJ1-1 and V is TRBV11-2, with a possible D match to TRBD1 (5 bases). Trimming removed 1 base from V and 5 bases from J, with 8 bases in between. Germline V CDR1 and CDR2: SGHAT, FQNNGV. There are 13 residues in the CDR3. The CDR3 region has the DNA TGTGCCAGCAGCTTAGGGTACAGGACTGAAGCTTTCTTT. Its protein is CASSLGYRTEAFF.

The chain employs TRBV5-4 and TRBJ1-1, with TRBD1 as a possible D gene (5 bases). The V gene lost 4 bases and the J gene lost 6 bases, with 19 bases spanning the gap. Looked up from germline, CDR1 is SGHNT and CDR2 is YYREEE (reference sequence). The length of the CDR3 is 15 residues. The CDR3 bases are TGTGCCAGCAGCCCCCAGAAGGGTGGGGCGGCTGAAGCTTTCTTT. Amino acid sequence: CASSPQKGGAAEAFF.

This clone was found many times. The genes are TRBV4-1 and TRBJ2-1; D uncertain. Germline V gives CDR1 MGHRA, CDR2 YSYEKL. With 1 base removed from V and 5 bases from J, the gap between germline ends came to 9 bases. This CDR3 has 14 amino acids. The CDR3 nucleotides read TGCGCCAGCAGCCAAGGATTGAGAGACAATGAGCAGTTCTTC. This gives the protein CASSQGLRDNEQFF.

J is TRBJ2-3 and V is TRBV7-2; 10 bases match TRBD2. The V gene's germline CDR1 is SGHTA and CDR2 FQGNSA. V shed 10 bases, J shed 3 bases, and the junction held 7 bases outside the gene matches. The CDR3 has 14 amino acids. The CDR3 here is CATGLAVVTDTQYF. The CDR3 DNA reads TGTGCCACCGGACTAGCGGTAGTAACAGATACGCAGTATTTT.

The V and J genes are TRBV19 and TRBJ1-1; 8 positions agree with TRBD1. Germline V gives CDR1 LNHDA, CDR2 SQIVND (reference sequence). The CDR3 contains 15 residues. V lost 4 bases and J lost 1; bases outside the gene matches: 5. CDR3 coding DNA: TGTGCCAGTAGTAGGGACAGGCGAGAGAACACTGAAGCTTTCTTT. It codes for CASSRDRRENTEAFF.

V and J are TRBV4-1 and TRBJ2-3; D possibly corresponds to TRBD2 (6 bases). This CDR3 region has 16 residues. Germline assignment: CDR1 MGHRA and CDR2 YSYEKL. V shed 4 bases and J shed 1 base, with 15 bases lying between them. CDR3 protein: CASSPSLVAGTDTQYF. CDR3 nucleotide sequence: TGCGCCAGCAGCCCCTCCCTTGTAGCGGGCACAGATACGCAGTATTTT.

The rearrangement joins TRBV4-3 to TRBJ2-5; the D gene is possibly TRBD2 (6 bases). Germline values: CDR1 LGHNA, CDR2 YSLEER. The CDR3 totals 13 residues. Trimming removed 4 bases from V and 5 bases from J, with 11 bases in between. CDR3 protein: CASSPGLRETQYF. Here the CDR3 DNA reads TGCGCCAGCAGCCCGGGACTCAGGGAGACCCAGTACTTC.

The CDR3 coding sequence is TGTGCCAGCAGCAGGGACAGGGGCGCCCAGGGGACTGAAGCTTTCTTT. Encoded protein: CASSRDRGAQGTEAFF. The gene calls are TRBV5-8 and TRBJ1-1; 10 bases line up with TRBD1. Germline-derived CDR1 and CDR2 are SGHTS and YDEGEE. V dropped 4 bases and J dropped 5; count of bases not matched to a gene: 11. CDR3 length equals 16 residues.

The chain employs TRBV3-1 (or the pseudogene TRBV3-2) and TRBJ2-7; 8 positions agree with TRBD1. The CDR3 is 15 residues long. V shed 1 base and J 6 bases; nucleotides not matched to a gene: 8. In germline, CDR1 is LGHDT, CDR2 YNNKEL (reference sequence). In nucleotides, the CDR3 is TGTGCCAGCAGCCAAGGTCTGGGACAGGCTAGCGAGCAGTACTTC. It is translated as CASSQGLGQASEQYF.

This clone was found a few times. The chain is built from TRBV3-1 (or the pseudogene TRBV3-2) and TRBJ2-1; 8 bases agree with TRBD2. The CDR3 length is 18 residues. Looked up from germline, CDR1 is LGHDT and CDR2 is YNNKEL (reference sequence). The junction had 10 bases not matched to a gene; V was cut back by 3 bases and J by 0 bases. The CDR3 nucleotides read TGTGCCAGCAGCCATGGGCCCCCAAGCGGGAGCTCCTACAATGAGCAGTTCTTC. Protein sequence: CASSHGPPSGSSYNEQFF.

The rearrangement joins TRBV5-5 to TRBJ1-6, with D unresolved. The CDR3 length is 14 residues. The germline V and J ends were trimmed by 0 bases and 9 bases, with 10 bases remaining between them. The germline V gene encodes CDR1 SGHKS and CDR2 YYEKEE (reference sequence). This CDR3 reads CASSLEAGVSPLHF. In nucleotides, the CDR3 is TGTGCCAGCAGCTTGGAGGCAGGTGTTTCACCCCTCCACTTT.

The gene calls are TRBV4-2 and TRBJ1-1, with 9 nucleotides matching TRBD1. Germline CDR1 and CDR2: LGHNA and YNFKEQ. The CDR3 has 14 residues. Unmatched junction bases numbered 3, after V lost 2 bases and J lost 5 bases. The DNA for the CDR3 is TGTGCCAGCAGCCAAACAGGGGGCCGGACTGAAGCTTTCTTT. Its translation is CASSQTGGRTEAFF.

V gene TRBV23-1 combines with J gene TRBJ2-3; tentatively, D is TRBD1 (6 bases). TRBV23-1 is an ORF, with its function uncertain. Trimming removed 2 bases from V and 2 bases from J, with 14 bases in between. This CDR3 region has 16 residues. Here the CDR3 reads CASSQQKDRDTDTQYF. In DNA, the CDR3 is TGCGCCAGCAGTCAACAAAAGGACAGAGACACAGATACGCAGTATTTT.

CDR3 nucleotide sequence: TGCGCCAGCAGCTTGGATCTAGCCGCAGACGAGCAGTACTTC. Translating it yields CASSLDLAADEQYF. This rearrangement joins TRBV5-1 to TRBJ2-7, with D perhaps matching TRBD2 (5 bases). This CDR3 has 14 residues. CDR1 SGHRS and CDR2 YFSETQ come from the germline V gene. Trimming took 0 bases from V and 5 from J, leaving 12 bases between them.

V usage is TRBV19 and J usage is TRBJ2-6; D gene ambiguous. Trimming pared 5 bases from V and 3 bases from J, leaving 2 bases between. This CDR3 has 12 residues. Per the germline V gene, CDR1 is LNHDA and CDR2 is SQIVND (reference sequence). CDR3 sequence: CASSYGANVLTF. CDR3 nucleotide sequence: TGTGCCAGTAGTTATGGGGCCAACGTCCTGACTTTC.

This clone showed up just once. J is TRBJ1-1 and V is TRBV30; the match to TRBD1 covers 10 bases. Germline V gene lookup returns CDR1 GTSNPN and CDR2 SVGIG (reference sequence). Trimming cost V 2 bases and J 5 bases; bases outside gene matches: 2. This CDR3 has 13 residues. This CDR3 is CAWSQDRGTEAFF. The DNA of the CDR3 is TGTGCCTGGAGTCAGGACAGGGGGACTGAAGCTTTCTTT.

This clone was seen a single time. The junction differs from germline at one of its ends, possibly a read error. The chain is built from TRBV7-7 and TRBJ2-5; 10 bases are shared with TRBD1. CDR1 SSHAT and CDR2 FNYEAQ come from the germline V gene (reference sequence). This CDR3 contains 16 residues. CDR3 in amino acids: CASSPWTGGWQETQYF. The CDR3 region has the DNA TGTGCTAGCAGCCCTTGGACAGGGGGTTGGCAAGAGACCCAGTACTTC.

The gene calls are TRBV7-2 and TRBJ2-5; 10 nucleotides align to TRBD2. Germline-derived CDR1 and CDR2 are SGHTA and FQGNSA. The CDR3 has 13 amino acids. The CDR3 sequence is CAGASGRRETQYF. CDR3 bases: TGTGCAGGGGCTAGCGGGAGACGAGAGACCCAGTACTTC. The full variable domain, completed using reference TRBV7-2 and TRBJ2-5, is GAGVSQSPSNKVTEKGKDVELRCDPISGHTALYWYRQSLGQGLEFLIYFQGNSAPDKSGLPSDRFSAERTGGSVSTLTIQRTQQEDSAVYLCAGASGRRETQYFGPGTRLLVL.

This sequence joins TRBV4-3 and TRBJ1-2, with 7 bases matching TRBD1. Germline V gives CDR1 LGHNA, CDR2 YSLEER. The CDR3 has 16 residues. After removal of 4 bases from V and 3 bases from J, the junction contained 11 bases not matched to a gene. The CDR3 region is CASSPNEGGVDYGYTF. DNA of the CDR3: TGCGCCAGCAGCCCGAACGAAGGGGGCGTCGACTATGGCTACACCTTC.

V and J are TRBV5-1 and TRBJ2-7, with 11 positions matching TRBD2. The length of the CDR3 is 16 residues. With 4 bases clipped from V and 4 bases from J, the junction kept 10 bases outside the gene matches. Germline CDR1 and CDR2: SGHRS and YFSETQ. CDR3 loop: CASSAEPSGRIYEQYF. CDR3 coding DNA: TGCGCCAGCAGCGCCGAACCTAGCGGGAGGATATACGAGCAGTACTTC.

The chain joins TRBV10-1 to TRBJ1-5, with TRBD1 matching 7 bases. Germline-derived CDR1 and CDR2 are WNHNN and SYGVQD (reference sequence). The length of the CDR3 is 16 residues. V trimming: 2 bases; J trimming: 3 bases; junction bases outside the gene matches: 7. The CDR3 reads CASSEVPRGVNQPQHF. CDR3 bases: TGCGCCAGCAGTGAGGTTCCCAGGGGGGTCAATCAGCCCCAGCATTTT.

The CDR3 is CASSLGQGASTDTQYF. The CDR3, as DNA: TGTGCCAGCAGCTTAGGACAGGGTGCTAGCACAGATACGCAGTATTTT. This chain links TRBV7-6 with TRBJ2-3, with TRBD1 matching over 7 bases. The CDR3 consists of 16 residues. The J segment lost 0 bases and the V segment lost 1 base, leaving 4 bases of the junction unmatched. CDR1 is SGHVS, CDR2 FNYEAQ, per germline.

The chain employs TRBV5-6 and TRBJ2-1; 7 bases fit TRBD2. The V gene's germline CDR1 is SGHDT and CDR2 YYEEEE. The CDR3 contains 15 residues. The trim removed 0 bases at V and 8 bases at J, leaving 8 bases unmatched. For the CDR3, the DNA is TGTGCCAGCAGCTTGGTGGCTAGCGGAGGCTATGAGCAGTTCTTC. Translated: CASSLVASGGYEQFF.

This chain links TRBV5-1 with TRBJ1-2; D remains ambiguous. From germline, CDR1 is SGHRS and CDR2 YFSETQ. CDR3 size: 13 residues. V was shortened by 2 bases and J by 4 bases, with 9 bases between the two germline ends. This chain's CDR3 is CASSLQQFYGYTF. CDR3 nucleotides: TGCGCCAGCAGCTTACAGCAATTCTATGGCTACACCTTC.

This clone was picked up one time. This CDR3 is also generated by other DNA sequences in the sample. The rearrangement links TRBV5-1 to TRBJ2-7; TRBD1 might be the D (5 bases). This CDR3 has 14 amino acids. CDR1 and CDR2 (germline): SGHRS, YFSETQ. The V end lost 1 base, the J end lost 2 bases, and 10 bases lay between the germline ends. The CDR3 region has the DNA TGCGCCAGCAGCTTGCAGGCAGGGACCTACGAGCAGTACTTC. This codes for CASSLQAGTYEQYF.

V is TRBV18 and J is TRBJ1-1; TRBD1 matches at 10 bases. This CDR3 spans 19 amino acids. J was trimmed by 1 base and V by 6 bases; bases with no gene match: 17. Germline V lookup: CDR1 KGHSH, CDR2 LQKENI. Written as DNA, the CDR3 is TGTGCCAGCTCCCCGACATTGACAGGGGGCATGCTCTCGAACACTGAAGCTTTCTTT. It is translated as CASSPTLTGGMLSNTEAFF.